This T cell receptor (beta chain) was retrieved from a study of blood T cell repertoires in COVID-19. Study overall: COVID-19 samples from acute and convalescent phases originated in the United States, Italy and Spain. Sources were T cells, B-cell-depleted T cells, or PBMCs; the material itself was cDNA or gDNA.

The CDR3 extends over 15 amino acids. Trimming shortened V by 4 bases and J by 5 bases, and 14 bases separated the two germline ends. Germline V gives CDR1 SGHVS, CDR2 FNYEAQ. The method was immunoSEQ multiplex PCR; TCRdb's version includes in-frame clones alone and lacks a portion of them. The table has roughly 300,000 clones, about 87% seen once. Enrolled through a virtual design, the participants were between roughly 18 and 90 years of age and came from about two dozen US areas. Grouping used clinical history reported by participants in a survey and questionnaire. The V gene is TRBV7-6, the J gene TRBJ1-4; maybe TRBD1 (5 bases). The sequenced sample was PBMCs or T cells enriched from blood (not recorded which). The source of this sequence is a woman aged 30 to 39 who had recovered from COVID-19. This CDR3 is CASSYAAGPNEKLFF. Here the CDR3 DNA reads TGTGCCAGCAGCTATGCAGCGGGGCCGAATGAAAAACTGTTTTTT.